The 9 T cell receptor beta chains given below trace back to one sample, sequenced in a study of Tregs in tolerant kidney transplant recipients. Related graft donors supplied nonmyeloablative bone marrow transplants, and mixed chimerism was transient. TCRdb keeps only in-frame clones here, not all; method: immunoSEQ multiplex PCR. Its table lists about 15,000 clones. The sample was CD4+ T cells from blood (PBMCs), taken 12 months after the transplant. All receptors come from a human patient who received a combined kidney and bone marrow transplant. Some T cells may have come from the graft donor.

Concerning this clone itself: The read gets to within 3 residues of the CDR3 end, and the germline J gene fills in the rest. This rearrangement joins TRBV14 to TRBJ1-4; TRBD1 matches at 8 bases. The CDR3 extends over 17 amino acids. V lost 1 base, J lost 7 bases, and 11 bases stayed unmatched. Germline values: CDR1 SGHDN, CDR2 FVKESK. The CDR3 sequence: CASSQGLVVRGLEKLFF. The covered CDR3 bases are TGTGCCAGCAGCCAAGGACTGGTCGTCAGGGGGCTTGAAAAA.

Notes on this clone: The read ends 3 residues shy of where the CDR3 ends; the end is completed using the germline J gene. The rearrangement joins TRBV6-2 or TRBV6-3 to TRBJ1-1; 7 bases match TRBD1. Germline values: CDR1 MNHEY, CDR2 SVGEGT. The V gene end was trimmed by 4 bases and the J gene end by 1 base; junction bases not matched to a gene: 3. There are 14 residues in the CDR3. The CDR3 sequence is CASSSWTGNTEAFF. Partial CDR3 DNA: TGTGCCAGCAGTTCATGGACAGGGAACACTGAA.

This clone is classed as medium-sized by frequency. The read terminates 3 residues ahead of where the CDR3 ends, so the germline J gene completes it. V and J are TRBV5-1 and TRBJ2-7, with D possibly being TRBD1 (6 bases). The CDR3 length is 16 residues. With 3 bases removed from V and 4 bases from J, the gap between germline ends came to 20 bases. CDR1 is SGHRS and CDR2 is YFSETQ in the germline V gene. CDR3 residues: CASSSKGTRGGYEQYF. The covered CDR3 bases are TGCGCCAGCAGCTCAAAAGGAACCCGAGGGGGATACGAG.

Of note for this clone: The read ends 3 residues early relative to the CDR3; the germline J gene fills the gap. The J gene is TRBJ2-1, the V gene TRBV7-9; 7 bases fit TRBD2. Per germline, CDR1 SEHNR and CDR2 FQNEAQ (reference sequence). CDR3 size: 14 residues. V lost 9 bases and J lost 4; bases outside the gene matches: 9. The CDR3 bases that were read are TGTGCCAGTAAGCGGGATTTGAGTTACAATGAG. Translating gives CASKRDLSYNE. The entire CDR3 reads CASKRDLSYNEQFF.

The CDR3: CASSPRTSGRGMETQYF. CDR3 DNA, as far as it was read: TGTGCCAGCAGCCCCCGGACTAGCGGGAGGGGAATGGAGACC. The V and J genes are TRBV3-1 (or the pseudogene TRBV3-2) and TRBJ2-5, with TRBD2 matching over 15 bases. The read terminates 3 residues before the CDR3 end, so the remaining end is supplied by the germline J gene. This CDR3 has 17 amino acids. After removal of 4 bases from V and 5 bases from J, the junction contained 8 bases not matched to a gene. Germline V CDR1 and CDR2: LGHDT, YNNKEL (reference sequence).

CDR3 bases read: TGTGCCAGCTCTAACCAAGGGGGCTCTCAA. Its protein is CASSNQGGSQ. In full, the CDR3 reads CASSNQGGSQAFF. The chain combines TRBV18 with TRBJ1-1; 7 nucleotides agree with TRBD1. The CDR3 is cut off 3 residues early in the read; its end comes from the germline J gene. CDR3 size: 13 residues. Looked up from germline, CDR1 is KGHSH and CDR2 is LQKENI.

Remarks on this clone: The observed sequence ends 3 residues before the CDR3 terminus, with the missing tail filled in from the germline J gene. The chain combines TRBV5-3 with TRBJ2-5; 7 nucleotides line up with TRBD2. TRBV5-3 is an ORF for which the function is uncertain. Trimming cost V 4 bases and J 4 bases; bases outside gene matches: 16. This CDR3 contains 17 residues. The part of the CDR3 DNA that was read is TGTGCCAGAAGCCAGTGTTTCGAGACCCAGCGGGGAGAGACC. It yields the protein CARSQCFETQRGET. The whole CDR3 sequence is CARSQCFETQRGETQYF.

About this clone: Read data end 3 residues before the CDR3 end; the end is taken from the germline J gene. This sequence joins TRBV6-1 and TRBJ2-1; D not certain. CDR1 and CDR2 (germline): MNHNS, SASEGT. The CDR3 is 15 amino acids. Trimming took 2 bases from V and 8 from J, leaving 16 bases between them. The CDR3 spells CASSELGTIKDEQFF. The CDR3 DNA, read in part, is TGTGCCAGCAGTGAACTAGGTACTATCAAGGATGAG.

This clone is deemed medium-sized (0.01 to 0.1%) by its frequency. The read ends 3 residues before the CDR3 terminus; that terminus is restored from the germline J gene. This rearrangement joins TRBV20-1 to TRBJ2-3; D unclear. In germline, CDR1 is DFQATT, CDR2 SNEGSKA (reference sequence). Deletions cut 3 bases from V and 1 base from J, with 8 bases between. The CDR3 is 13 residues long. CDR3 DNA (partial): TGCAGTGCTAGTATTCCGGGCACAGATACG. It specifies CSASIPGTDT. The CDR3 as a whole reads CSASIPGTDTQYF.